This TCR beta chain was documented in a study of blood T cell repertoires in COVID-19. Overall study: Collection of acute and convalescent COVID-19 samples took place in the United States, Italy and Spain. T cells, B-cell-depleted T cells, or PBMCs supplied cDNA or gDNA.

In the original analysis: The assay estimated nucleated cells by amplifying reference gene primers. Measured with immunoSEQ multiplex PCR; TCRdb has only the in-frame clones, and not every one. That table is the source of V, J and clone size, and D and trimming were worked out from the DNA. The sample lists about 19,000 clones, about 87% occurring once. CDR3 length equals 14 residues. Trimming removed 2 bases from V and 3 bases from J, with 11 bases in between. Germline V gives CDR1 SEHNR, CDR2 FQNEAQ (reference sequence). The sequencing sample was made of peripheral blood. The rearrangement uses TRBV7-9 and TRBJ2-7; D is uncertain. This TCR derives from a human donor in a cohort sampled during active COVID-19. This chain's CDR3 is CASSLTRDNYEQYF. CDR3 in DNA: TGTGCCAGCAGCTTAACCCGTGACAACTACGAGCAGTACTTC.